Sequencing of this T cell receptor beta chain was carried out in a study of technical replicates of blood from a few donors. Trimming shortened V by 8 bases and J by 5 bases, and 9 bases separated the two germline ends. The CDR3 runs to 10 residues. The germline V gene has CDR1 GTSNPN and CDR2 SVGIG (reference sequence). This clone has just a few counts. This table comes from immunoSEQ multiplex PCR, and its TCRdb copy is limited to in-frame clones, with some not included. This sample has fewer than 90,000 clones, with approximately 94% found just once. The specimen sequenced was T cells isolated from PBMCs. This chain connects TRBV30 to TRBJ1-1; D remains ambiguous. The receptor comes from a human donor in good health. The CDR3 coding sequence is TGTGCCCAATCGGGAACTGAAGCTTTCTTT. Amino acids: CAQSGTEAFF.